This TCR beta chain was sequenced for a study of neurological immune-mediated disorders. Germline V gene sequence: CDR1 ENHRY, CDR2 SYGVKD. V was shortened by 2 bases and J by 5 bases, with 9 bases between the two germline ends. The CDR3 spans 13 residues. Described time point: longitudinal time-point 2. The cDNA came from 5'RACE, which used 10-nucleotide random UMIs. Each sequencing run yielded over 160 million TCR-beta sequences from 15-18 subjects. TCRdb recomputed calls from the 5' RACE reads with MiXCR, one row per CDR3 protein. The repertoire holds around 90,000 distinct CDR3 sequences, with over 10% as singletons. This clonotype was detected a few times.

The chain joins TRBV10-3 to TRBJ1-2; D is unresolved. The TCR originated in a female donor with HTLV-1-associated myelopathy (HAM/TSP). Material: PBMCs. In DNA form, the CDR3 reads TGTGCCATCAGTGAGCTGGAAAGTTATGGCTACACCTTC. As protein: CAISELESYGYTF.